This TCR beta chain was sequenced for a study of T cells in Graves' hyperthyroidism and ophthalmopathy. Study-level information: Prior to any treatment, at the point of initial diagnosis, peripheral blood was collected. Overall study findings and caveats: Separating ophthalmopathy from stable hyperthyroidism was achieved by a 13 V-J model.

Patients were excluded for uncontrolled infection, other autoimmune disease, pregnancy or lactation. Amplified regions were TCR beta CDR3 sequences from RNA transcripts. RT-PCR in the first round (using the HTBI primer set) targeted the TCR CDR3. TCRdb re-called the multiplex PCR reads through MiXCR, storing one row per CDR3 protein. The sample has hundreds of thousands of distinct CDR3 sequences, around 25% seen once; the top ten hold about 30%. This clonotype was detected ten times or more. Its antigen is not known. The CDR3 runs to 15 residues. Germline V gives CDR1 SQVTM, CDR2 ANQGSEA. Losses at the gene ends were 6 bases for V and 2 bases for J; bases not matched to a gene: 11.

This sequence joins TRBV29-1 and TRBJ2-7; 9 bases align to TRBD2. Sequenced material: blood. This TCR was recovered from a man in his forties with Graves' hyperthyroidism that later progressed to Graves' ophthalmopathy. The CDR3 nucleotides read TGCAGCGTGTCTAGCGGGAACCCGGCAACCTACGAGCAGTACTTC. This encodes CSVSSGNPATYEQYF.